Listed below are T cell receptor beta chains from one sample, sequenced in a study of CD8 T cells in Susac syndrome. TCRdb re-called the immunoSEQ multiplex PCR reads through MiXCR, storing one row per CDR3 protein. The repertoire holds around 80,000 distinct CDR3 sequences, with approximately 96% as singletons. The sample comprised CD8+ T cells from PBMCs. The receptors shown here come from a human donor with Susac syndrome. Each CDR3 is given without its conserved first and last residue.

v_gene: TRBV29-1; CDR3aa: SVELANTGELF
v_gene: TRBV29-1; CDR3aa: SVDRGLNEQY
v_gene: TRBV6-5; CDR3aa: VSSYLGETQY
v_gene: TRBV28; CDR3aa: ASSFGGADTQY
v_gene: TRBV29-1; CDR3aa: SAGQGEDTQY
v_gene: TRBV4-2; CDR3aa: ASSRGQTLRETQY
v_gene: TRBV2; CDR3aa: ASSESLGSGANVLT
v_gene: TRBV7-9; CDR3aa: ASAYEAQETQY
v_gene: TRBV6-2/TRBV6-3; CDR3aa: ASKGIGYGYT
v_gene: TRBV9; CDR3aa: ASSVGWNSPLH
v_gene: TRBV7-2; CDR3aa: ASSTNVAYNEQF
v_gene: TRBV20-1; CDR3aa: SARLAEETQY
v_gene: TRBV27; CDR3aa: ASSLWDTGELF
v_gene: TRBV13; CDR3aa: ASSFSADTQY
v_gene: TRBV5-8; CDR3aa: ASSLEEQF
v_gene: TRBV28; CDR3aa: ASSLTGFAGMNGYT
v_gene: TRBV30; CDR3aa: AWTWTSGSVEQF
v_gene: TRBV27; CDR3aa: ASSLHGGPEAF
v_gene: TRBV29-1; CDR3aa: SVESTGTVAYEQY
v_gene: TRBV5-1; CDR3aa: ASSTGTAFEAF
v_gene: TRBV5-6; CDR3aa: ASSAMTGRGTEAF
v_gene: TRBV7-8; CDR3aa: ASSPRPYSYNEQF
v_gene: TRBV15; CDR3aa: ATSRVGRDGKFYEQY
v_gene: TRBV15; CDR3aa: AARVATNEKLF
v_gene: TRBV20-1; CDR3aa: SARGPGDDMSNQPQH
v_gene: TRBV4-3; CDR3aa: ASSHLRDYQETQY
v_gene: TRBV7-2; CDR3aa: ASSLEADSYEQY
v_gene: TRBV9; CDR3aa: ASSEGDGSPLH
v_gene: TRBV29-1; CDR3aa: SVEGGVDSYNEQF
v_gene: TRBV20-1; CDR3aa: SAIRDSSLAGELF
v_gene: TRBV3-1; CDR3aa: ASSQADLRGDTQY
v_gene: TRBV6-4; CDR3aa: ASSDWASGTDTQY
v_gene: TRBV29-1; CDR3aa: SVGPGLANDNEQF
v_gene: TRBV6-2/TRBV6-3; CDR3aa: ASSFPGPGELF
v_gene: TRBV6-2/TRBV6-3; CDR3aa: ASRAYGTSADTGELF
v_gene: TRBV9; CDR3aa: ASSVDQSYNEQF
v_gene: TRBV4-3; CDR3aa: ASSQDLTGRQF
v_gene: TRBV19; CDR3aa: ASSNKLVQF
v_gene: TRBV5-6; CDR3aa: ASRAGTGFMETQY
v_gene: TRBV18; CDR3aa: ASSYEEYEQY
v_gene: TRBV30; CDR3aa: AWLYRGTGANVLT
v_gene: TRBV9; CDR3aa: ASSATGKGYT
v_gene: TRBV29-1; CDR3aa: SVDRAGSNYGYT
v_gene: TRBV29-1; CDR3aa: SVEGIQAPYGYT
v_gene: TRBV5-6; CDR3aa: ASSLGSRRKTGELF
v_gene: TRBV29-1; CDR3aa: SAEGGDIYGYT
v_gene: TRBV13; CDR3aa: ASSPPFPNEQF
v_gene: TRBV5-4; CDR3aa: ASSAPTVSGNTIY
v_gene: TRBV11-3; CDR3aa: ASSLGGLDNEQF
v_gene: TRBV11-2; CDR3aa: ASSGDVGGETQY